This TCR beta chain derives from a study of blood T cell repertoires in COVID-19. Generated by immunoSEQ multiplex PCR, the TCRdb table keeps only in-frame clones and is missing some. The sample holds about 86,000 clones, over 80% seen once. The V gene lost 7 bases and the J gene lost 5 bases, with 17 bases spanning the gap. Germline lookup yields CDR1 LNHDA and CDR2 SQIVND (reference sequence). This CDR3 comprises 15 residues. The chain combines TRBV19 with TRBJ1-4, with TRBD1 as a possible D gene (5 bases). Sequences were obtained from peripheral blood. The receptor's source is a woman aged 80 or over with active or convalescent COVID-19. The CDR3 loop is CASTLTETANEKLFF. As DNA, the CDR3 is TGTGCCAGTACCCTAACGGAGACAGCCAATGAAAAACTGTTTTTT.